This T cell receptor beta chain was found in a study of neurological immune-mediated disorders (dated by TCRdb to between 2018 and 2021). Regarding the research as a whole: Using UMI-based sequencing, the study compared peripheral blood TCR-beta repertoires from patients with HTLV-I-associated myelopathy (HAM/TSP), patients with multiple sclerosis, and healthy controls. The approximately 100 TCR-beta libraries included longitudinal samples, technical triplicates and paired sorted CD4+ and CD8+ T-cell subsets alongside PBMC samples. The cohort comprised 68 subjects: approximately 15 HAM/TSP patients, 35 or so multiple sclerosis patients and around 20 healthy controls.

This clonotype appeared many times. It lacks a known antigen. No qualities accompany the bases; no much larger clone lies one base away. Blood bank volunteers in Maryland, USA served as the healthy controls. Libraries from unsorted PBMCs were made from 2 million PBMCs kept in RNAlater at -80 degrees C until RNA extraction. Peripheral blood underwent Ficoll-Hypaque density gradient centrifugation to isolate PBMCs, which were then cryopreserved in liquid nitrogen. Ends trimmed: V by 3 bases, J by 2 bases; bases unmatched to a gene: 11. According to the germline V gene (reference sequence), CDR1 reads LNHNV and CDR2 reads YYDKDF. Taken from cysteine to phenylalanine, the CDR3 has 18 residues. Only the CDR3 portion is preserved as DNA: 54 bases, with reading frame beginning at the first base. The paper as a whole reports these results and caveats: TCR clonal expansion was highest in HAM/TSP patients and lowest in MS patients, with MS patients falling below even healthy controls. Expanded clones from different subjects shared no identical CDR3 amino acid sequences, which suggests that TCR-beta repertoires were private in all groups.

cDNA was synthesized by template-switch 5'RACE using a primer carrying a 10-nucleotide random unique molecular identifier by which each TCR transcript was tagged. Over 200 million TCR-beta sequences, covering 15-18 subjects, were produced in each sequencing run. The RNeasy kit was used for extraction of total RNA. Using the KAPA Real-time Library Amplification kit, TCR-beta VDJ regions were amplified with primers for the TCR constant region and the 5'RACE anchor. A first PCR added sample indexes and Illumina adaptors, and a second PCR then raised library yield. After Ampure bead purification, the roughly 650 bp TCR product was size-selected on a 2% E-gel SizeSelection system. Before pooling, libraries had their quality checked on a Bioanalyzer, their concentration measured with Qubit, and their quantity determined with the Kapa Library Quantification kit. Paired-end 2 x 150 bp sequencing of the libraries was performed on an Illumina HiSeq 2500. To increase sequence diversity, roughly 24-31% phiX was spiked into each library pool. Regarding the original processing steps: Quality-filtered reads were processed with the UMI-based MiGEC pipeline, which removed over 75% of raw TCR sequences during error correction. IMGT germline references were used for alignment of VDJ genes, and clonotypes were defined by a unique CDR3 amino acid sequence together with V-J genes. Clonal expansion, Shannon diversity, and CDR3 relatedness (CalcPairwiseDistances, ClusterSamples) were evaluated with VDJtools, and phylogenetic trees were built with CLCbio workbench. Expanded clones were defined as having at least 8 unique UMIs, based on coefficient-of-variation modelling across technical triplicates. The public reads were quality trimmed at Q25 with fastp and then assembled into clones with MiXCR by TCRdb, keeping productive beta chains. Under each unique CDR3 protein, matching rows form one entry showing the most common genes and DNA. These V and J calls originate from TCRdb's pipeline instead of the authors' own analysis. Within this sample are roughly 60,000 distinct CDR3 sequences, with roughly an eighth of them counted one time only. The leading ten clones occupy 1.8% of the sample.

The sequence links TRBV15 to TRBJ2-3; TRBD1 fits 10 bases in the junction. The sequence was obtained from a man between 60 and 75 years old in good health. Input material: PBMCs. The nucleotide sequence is TGTGCCACCAGCAGGACATACGGGGACAGGGGAATCACAGATACGCAGTATTTT. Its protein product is CATSRTYGDRGITDTQYF.